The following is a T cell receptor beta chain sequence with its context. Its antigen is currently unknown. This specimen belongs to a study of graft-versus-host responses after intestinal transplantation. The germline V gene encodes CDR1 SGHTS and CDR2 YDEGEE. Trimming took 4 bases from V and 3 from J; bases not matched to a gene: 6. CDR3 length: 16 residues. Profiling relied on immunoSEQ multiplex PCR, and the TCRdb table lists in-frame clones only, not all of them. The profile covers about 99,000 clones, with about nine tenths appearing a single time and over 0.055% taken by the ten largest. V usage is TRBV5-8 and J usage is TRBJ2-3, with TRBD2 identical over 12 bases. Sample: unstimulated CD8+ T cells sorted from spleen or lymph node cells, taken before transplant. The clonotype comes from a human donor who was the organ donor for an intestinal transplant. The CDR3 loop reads CASSPGTSGLTDTQYF. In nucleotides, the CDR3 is TGTGCCAGCAGCCCAGGGACTAGCGGGTTAACAGATACGCAGTATTTT. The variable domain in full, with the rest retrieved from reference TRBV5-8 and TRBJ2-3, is EAGVTQSPTHLIKTRGQQATLRCSPISGHTSVYWYQQALGLGLQFLLWYDEGEERNRGNFPPRFSGRQFPNYSSELNVNALELEDSALYLCASSPGTSGLTDTQYFGPGTRLTVL.